This T cell receptor beta chain was found in a study of cytomegalovirus exposure and HLA in healthy donors. The study, taken as a whole, reports: According to the study, roughly 180 TCR beta chains were cytomegalovirus-associated. In the roughly 120 validation repertoires, a later analysis found that first-cohort TCR clusters tended to co-occur.

The protocol was immunoSEQ multiplex PCR, while the TCRdb copy is restricted to in-frame clones and leaves out a portion. The table includes about 150,000 clones, approximately 86% detected once. V dropped 0 bases and J dropped 2; count of bases not matched to a gene: 20. Germline V CDR1 and CDR2: SGHRS, YFSETQ. The CDR3 totals 22 residues. In this sample, this clone turned up a few times. Its cognate antigen is unknown. The sequenced sample was PBMCs. V is TRBV5-1 and J is TRBJ2-3, with 11 bases matching TRBD2. This sequence was found in a man aged 18 to 30 in good health and CMV-seropositive. The chain's CDR3 is CASSLGLAGILSPKDPTDTQYF. The CDR3 bases are TGCGCCAGCAGCTTGGGACTAGCGGGGATCTTATCCCCCAAGGACCCCACAGATACGCAGTATTTT.